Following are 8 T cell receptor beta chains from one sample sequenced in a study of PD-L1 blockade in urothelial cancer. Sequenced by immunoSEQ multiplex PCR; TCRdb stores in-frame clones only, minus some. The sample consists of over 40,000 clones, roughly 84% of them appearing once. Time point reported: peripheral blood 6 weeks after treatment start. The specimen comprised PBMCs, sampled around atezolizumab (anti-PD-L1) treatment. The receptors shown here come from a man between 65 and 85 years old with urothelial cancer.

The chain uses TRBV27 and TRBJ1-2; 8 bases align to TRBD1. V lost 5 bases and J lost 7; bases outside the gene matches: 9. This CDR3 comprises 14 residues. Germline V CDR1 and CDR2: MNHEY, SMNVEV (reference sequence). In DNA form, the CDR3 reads TGTGCCAGCAGTCACACGACAGGGGAGTCTGGCTACACCTTC. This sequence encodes CASSHTTGESGYTF.

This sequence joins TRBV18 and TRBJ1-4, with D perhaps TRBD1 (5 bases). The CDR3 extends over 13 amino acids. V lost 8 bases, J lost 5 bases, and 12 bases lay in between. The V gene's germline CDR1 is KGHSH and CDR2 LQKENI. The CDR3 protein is CASQTALNEKLFF. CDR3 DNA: TGTGCCAGCCAGACAGCCCTAAATGAAAAACTGTTTTTT. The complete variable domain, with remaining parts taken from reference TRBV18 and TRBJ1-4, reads NAGVMQNPRHLVRRRGQEARLRCSPMKGHSHVYWYRQLPEEGLKFMVYLQKENIIDESGMPKERFSAEFPKEGPSILRIQQVVRGDSAAYFCASQTALNEKLFFGSGTQLSVL.

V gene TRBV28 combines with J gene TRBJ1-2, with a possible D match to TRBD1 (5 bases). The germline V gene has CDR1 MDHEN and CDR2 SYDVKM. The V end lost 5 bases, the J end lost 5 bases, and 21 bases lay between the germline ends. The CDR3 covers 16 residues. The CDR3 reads CASSTFRTTGEYGYTF. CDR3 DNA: TGTGCCAGCAGTACCTTTCGGACAACAGGAGAATATGGCTACACCTTC.

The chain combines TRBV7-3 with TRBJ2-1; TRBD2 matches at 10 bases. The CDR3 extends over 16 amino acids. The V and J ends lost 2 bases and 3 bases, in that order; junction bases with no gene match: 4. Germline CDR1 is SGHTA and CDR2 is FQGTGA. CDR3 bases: TGTGCCAGCAGCTTATCGAGACTAGCGGGCTACAATGAGCAGTTCTTC. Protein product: CASSLSRLAGYNEQFF.

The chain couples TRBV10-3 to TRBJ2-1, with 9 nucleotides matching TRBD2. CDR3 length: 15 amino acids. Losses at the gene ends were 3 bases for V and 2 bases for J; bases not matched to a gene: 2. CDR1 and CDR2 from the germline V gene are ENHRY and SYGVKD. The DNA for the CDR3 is TGTGCCATCAGTGACGGGACTAGCCCCTACAATGAGCAGTTCTTC. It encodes CAISDGTSPYNEQFF.

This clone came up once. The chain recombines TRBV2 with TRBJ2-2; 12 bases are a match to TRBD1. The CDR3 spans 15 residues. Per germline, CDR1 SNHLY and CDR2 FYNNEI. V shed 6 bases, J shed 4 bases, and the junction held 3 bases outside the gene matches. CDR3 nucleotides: TGTGCCAGCAGGGAGGGACAGGGGGCCACCGGGGAGCTGTTTTTT. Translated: CASREGQGATGELFF. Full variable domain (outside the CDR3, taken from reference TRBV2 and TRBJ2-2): EPEVTQTPSHQVTQMGQEVILRCVPISNHLYFYWYRQILGQKVEFLVSFYNNEISEKSEIFDDQFSVERPDGSNFTLKIRSTKLEDSAMYFCASREGQGATGELFFGEGSRLTVL.

CDR3 protein: CASSASSGKVPGELFF. The CDR3 nucleotides read TGTGCCAGCAGCGCCTCTAGCGGGAAAGTACCCGGGGAGCTGTTTTTT. The chain recombines TRBV9 with TRBJ2-2, with 9 bases lining up with TRBD2. This CDR3 is built from 16 residues. The V segment lost 3 bases and the J segment 6 bases; nucleotides outside the gene matches: 9. Per the germline V gene, CDR1 is SGDLS and CDR2 is YYNGEE.

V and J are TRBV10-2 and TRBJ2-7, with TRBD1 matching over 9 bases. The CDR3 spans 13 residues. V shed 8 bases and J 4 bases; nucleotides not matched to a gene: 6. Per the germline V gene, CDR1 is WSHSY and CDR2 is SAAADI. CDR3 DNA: TGCGCCAGCGGGGGACAGGGCCTTTACGAGCAGTACTTC. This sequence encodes CASGGQGLYEQYF.